Below, 31 T cell receptor beta chains from the same sample are listed, as sequenced in a study of T cells in Graves' hyperthyroidism and ophthalmopathy. The investigators amplified TCR beta CDR3 regions from RNA transcripts. During a first-round RT-PCR of the TCR CDR3, the HTBI primer set was used. MiXCR, applied by TCRdb to the multiplex PCR reads, yields one record per CDR3 protein. This table holds 89,000 or so distinct CDR3 sequences, roughly 37% found once. Sequencing input: peripheral blood or thyroid tissue (not recorded which). All receptors come from a woman between 25 and 40 years old with Graves' hyperthyroidism.

The V call is TRBV20-1, the J call TRBJ1-2; D is unresolved. This CDR3 has 10 residues. Per the germline V gene, CDR1 is DFQATT and CDR2 is SNEGSKA (reference sequence). CDR3 bases: TGCGGCGCTAGAGACCACGGCTACACCTTC. Its protein is CGARDHGYTF.

This clonotype was found a few times. V is TRBV4-1 and J is TRBJ1-1; TRBD1 agrees at 7 bases. Germline assignment: CDR1 MGHRA and CDR2 YSYEKL. This CDR3 has 13 residues. The ends lost 7 bases at V and 7 bases at J; junction bases unmatched: 9. The CDR3 coding sequence is TGCGCCAGCAAGGAGACAGGGTTCGATGAAGCTTTCTTT. Its protein product is CASKETGFDEAFF.

A word on this clonotype: It is unclear where the CDR3 begins or ends on the DNA, so no DNA is shown, and the CDR3 is as TCRdb lists it. The rearrangement uses TRBV5-1 and TRBJ2-7; no check of the table's D call, TRBD1, against the DNA was made. The CDR3 numbers 20 amino acids, ends counted. Germline CDR1 SGHRS, CDR2 YFSETQ. The CDR3 here is CASSFYICSARRTVSYEQYF.

Comment on this clonotype: The CDR3 carries no conserved terminal phenylalanine or tryptophan, so it likely arises from a read error. The chain joins TRBV20-1 to TRBJ2-5, with 9 bases fitting TRBD2. Germline values: CDR1 DFQATT, CDR2 SNEGSKA (reference sequence). The CDR3 covers 15 residues. V lost 1 base, J lost 5 bases, and 8 bases stayed unmatched. DNA for the CDR3: TGCAGTGCTAGAGGTAGCGGGAGAAGGCGGGAGACCCAGTACTCC. The encoded protein is CSARGSGRRRETQYS.

In regard to this clonotype: This may be a read error, as it is one base from a much larger clone. No conserved phenylalanine or tryptophan ends this CDR3, so it is likely a read error. This chain links TRBV5-5 with TRBJ2-5; D is undetermined. The CDR3 length is 13 residues. Germline V lookup: CDR1 SGHKS, CDR2 YYEKEE (reference sequence). Here the CDR3 DNA reads TGTACCAGCAGCTTAAACCGCGGTGAGACCCAGTACTCC. The encoded protein is CTSSLNRGETQYS.

This clonotype appeared many times. The J gene is TRBJ1-2, the V gene TRBV6-5; the D is unclear. The germline V gene encodes CDR1 MNHEY and CDR2 SVGAGI. The CDR3 is made up of 11 amino acids. Trimming cost V 11 bases and J 6 bases, with 13 bases left between them. DNA of the CDR3: TGTGCCGCCCGAGGACTGGATGGCTACACCTTC. It yields the protein CAARGLDGYTF.

This clonotype was seen many times. The rearrangement uses TRBV11-2 and TRBJ1-5; perhaps TRBD1 as D (5 bases). In germline, CDR1 is SGHAT, CDR2 FQNNGV. The CDR3 is 16 amino acids. The ends were cut back, 1 base at V and 0 bases at J, with 10 bases in the middle. CDR3 DNA: TGTGCCAGCAGCTTAGTGGGGACCGTTAGCAATCAGCCCCAGCATTTT. As protein: CASSLVGTVSNQPQHF.

This clonotype has ten or more counts. The V and J genes are TRBV19 and TRBJ2-3; D unclear. CDR3 size: 14 residues. CDR1 and CDR2 from the germline V gene are LNHDA and SQIVND (reference sequence). V shed 3 bases and J shed 2 bases, with 9 bases lying between them. The CDR3 here is CASSIGGSTDTQYF. The CDR3 DNA reads TGTGCCAGTAGTATTGGCGGTTCCACAGATACGCAGTATTTT. The full variable domain, with the rest looked up from reference TRBV19 and TRBJ2-3, is DGGITQSPKYLFRKEGQNVTLSCEQNLNHDAMYWYRQDPGQGLRLIYYSQIVNDFQKGDIAEGYSVSREKKESFPLTVTSAQKNPTAFYLCASSIGGSTDTQYFGPGTRLTVL.

The rearrangement uses TRBV15 and TRBJ2-2, with D perhaps assigned TRBD1 or TRBD2 (6 bases each). Per the germline V gene, CDR1 is LNHNV and CDR2 is YYDKDF (reference sequence). The CDR3 runs to 18 residues. Trimming removed 0 bases at V and 3 bases at J, with 17 bases between. The CDR3 DNA sequence: TGTGCCACCAGCAGAGATCGGAGGGGGTGGGGCTACACCGGGGAGCTGTTTTTT. It codes for CATSRDRRGWGYTGELFF.

This chain uses TRBV7-6 with TRBJ2-1; no definite D call. The CDR3 loop spans 15 amino acids. The V and J ends lost 1 base and 10 bases respectively, with 17 bases between them. Germline lookup yields CDR1 SGHVS and CDR2 FNYEAQ. CDR3: CASSLEEDPAQEQFF. CDR3 nucleotide sequence: TGTGCCAGCAGCTTAGAAGAAGACCCCGCGCAGGAGCAGTTCTTC.

This clonotype appeared many times. V is TRBV5-6 and J is TRBJ1-4; no definite D call. CDR1 is SGHDT, CDR2 YYEEEE, per germline. The CDR3 length is 14 residues. Trimming pared 1 base from V and 4 bases from J, leaving 8 bases between. CDR3: CASSLIQHNEKLFF. The CDR3 nucleotides are TGTGCCAGCAGCTTGATACAGCATAATGAAAAACTGTTTTTT. The complete variable domain, with remaining parts taken from reference TRBV5-6 and TRBJ1-4, reads DAGVTQSPTHLIKTRGQQVTLRCSPKSGHDTVSWYQQALGQGPQFIFQYYEEEERQRGNFPDRFSGHQFPNYSSELNVNALLLGDSALYLCASSLIQHNEKLFFGSGTQLSVL.

This clonotype was observed many times. The chain combines TRBV6-5 with TRBJ2-7; a possible D gene is TRBD2 (5 bases). The germline CDR1 and CDR2 sequences are MNHEY and SVGAGI. This CDR3 region has 13 residues. With 5 bases removed from V and 3 bases from J, the gap between germline ends came to 11 bases. CDR3 protein: CASSQSDFYEQYF. In DNA, the CDR3 is TGTGCCAGCAGTCAATCGGACTTCTACGAGCAGTACTTC.

The rearrangement joins TRBV7-8 to TRBJ2-7; 7 bases agree with TRBD2. The CDR3 has 15 residues. V dropped 4 bases and J dropped 3; count of bases not matched to a gene: 9. Germline CDR1 SGHVS, CDR2 FQNEAQ. CDR3 bases: TGTGCCAGCAGCTCCCCGGGGGGAGACGACTACGAGCAGTACTTC. It yields the protein CASSSPGGDDYEQYF. Filled out from reference TRBV7-8 and TRBJ2-7, the complete variable domain reads GAGVSQSPRYKVAKRGQDVALRCDPISGHVSLFWYQQALGQGPEFLTYFQNEAQLDKSGLPSDRFFAERPEGSVSTLKIQRTQQEDSAVYLCASSSPGGDDYEQYFGPGTRLTVT.

The chain joins TRBV20-1 to TRBJ2-5, with D possibly TRBD2 on 6 matching bases. Germline V lookup: CDR1 DFQATT, CDR2 SNEGSKA (reference sequence). V shed 4 bases and J shed 5 bases, with 17 bases lying between them. The CDR3 has 14 amino acids. For the CDR3, the DNA is TGCAGTGCTAATCTCGGGGACTGGATCGAGACCCAGTACTTC. Translation gives CSANLGDWIETQYF.

At least ten counts were recorded for this clonotype. V and J are TRBV7-9 and TRBJ2-7; D call uncertain. This CDR3 comprises 12 residues. Germline CDR1 and CDR2: SEHNR and FQNEAQ (reference sequence). V was clipped by 5 bases and J by 4 bases, with 9 bases between them. The CDR3 region is CASSPPGYEQYF. The CDR3 bases are TGTGCCAGCAGCCCCCCTGGGTACGAGCAGTACTTC.

This clonotype showed up many times. The chain carries TRBV20-1 and TRBJ1-6; D remains unclear. Germline CDR1 reads DFQATT; CDR2 reads SNEGSKA (reference sequence). The length of the CDR3 is 11 residues. V was clipped by 3 bases and J by 11 bases, with 8 bases between them. The CDR3 loop is CSASRWPPLHF. CDR3 nucleotides: TGCAGTGCTAGTAGGTGGCCACCCCTCCACTTT.

This chain uses TRBV13 with TRBJ1-5; D is unresolved. Germline-derived CDR1 and CDR2 are PRHDT and FYEKMQ (reference sequence). The length of the CDR3 is 17 residues. Trimming removed 5 bases from V and 0 bases from J, with 17 bases in between. CDR3 DNA sequence: TGTGCCAGCAGCCCCCTGGGATGGGATTATAGCAATCAGCCCCAGCATTTT. Its protein is CASSPLGWDYSNQPQHF. Combining the CDR3 with reference TRBV13 and TRBJ1-5 gives the whole variable domain AAGVIQSPRHLIKEKRETATLKCYPIPRHDTVYWYQQGPGQDPQFLISFYEKMQSDKGSIPDRFSAQQFSDYHSELNMSSLELGDSALYFCASSPLGWDYSNQPQHFGDGTRLSIL.

This chain links TRBV2 with TRBJ2-5, with TRBD1 matching 9 bases. Trimming cost V 5 bases and J 4 bases; bases outside gene matches: 5. This CDR3 contains 14 residues. From germline, CDR1 is SNHLY and CDR2 FYNNEI. CDR3 protein: CASSYLQGAETQYF. CDR3 in DNA: TGTGCCAGCAGTTACTTACAGGGGGCAGAGACCCAGTACTTC.

In this sample, this clonotype turned up many times. The V call is TRBV18, the J call TRBJ1-2, with 9 bases aligning to TRBD1. Germline CDR1 reads KGHSH; CDR2 reads LQKENI. The junction had 4 bases not matched to a gene; V was cut back by 5 bases and J by 9 bases. The CDR3 is made up of 12 amino acids. The CDR3 region has the DNA TGTGCCAGCTCAACGGACAGGGGACGCTACACCTTC. It specifies CASSTDRGRYTF.

On this clonotype: The junction departs from germline at one end; a sequencing error may be responsible. The chain has TRBV12-3 or TRBV12-4 and TRBJ1-5; possible D gene TRBD1, 5 bases. This CDR3 region has 19 residues. Written as DNA, the CDR3 is TGTGCCAGCAGTCCAAGGGGATACGACTTCTCGGGTGGGCATCAGCCCCAGCGTTTT. This gives the protein CASSPRGYDFSGGHQPQRF.

This clonotype was seen ten or more times. The V call is TRBV28, the J call TRBJ2-7; tentatively, D is TRBD1 or TRBD2 (5 bases each). The V and J ends lost 2 bases and 6 bases respectively, with 8 bases between them. Germline V gives CDR1 MDHEN, CDR2 SYDVKM. The CDR3 covers 12 residues. CDR3 sequence reads: CASSLVGTEQYF. Written as DNA, the CDR3 is TGTGCCAGCAGTTTAGTGGGGACCGAGCAGTACTTC.

The chain employs TRBV15 and TRBJ1-5; 11 nucleotides align to TRBD1. Germline V gene sequence: CDR1 LNHNV, CDR2 YYDKDF (reference sequence). The trim removed 4 bases at V and 3 bases at J, leaving 11 bases unmatched. The CDR3 extends over 18 amino acids. CDR3: CATSTSGQGATSNQPQHF. DNA of the CDR3: TGTGCCACCAGCACGTCCGGACAGGGGGCAACCTCCAATCAGCCCCAGCATTTT.

This clonotype was counted between two and nine times. V and J are TRBV28 and TRBJ1-5; 8 bases match TRBD1. The CDR3 runs to 15 residues. Germline CDR1 MDHEN, CDR2 SYDVKM. Losses at the gene ends were 5 bases for V and 1 base for J; bases not matched to a gene: 4. The DNA of the CDR3 is TGTGCCAGCAGTGTAAACAGGGGGAGCAATCAGCCCCAGCATTTT. This translates into CASSVNRGSNQPQHF.

This clonotype was counted at least ten times. The chain employs TRBV7-2 and TRBJ1-5, with 9 bases matching TRBD1. This CDR3 has 15 amino acids. V shed 5 bases, J shed 7 bases, and the junction held 9 bases outside the gene matches. The germline V gene encodes CDR1 SGHTA and CDR2 FQGNSA. The CDR3 reads CASSLSGTGLQPQHF. In DNA form, the CDR3 reads TGTGCCAGCAGCCTCTCCGGGACAGGGCTACAGCCCCAGCATTTT.

This clonotype was recorded many times. The chain links TRBV18 to TRBJ2-7; tentative D call: TRBD1 (6 bases). CDR1 is KGHSH and CDR2 is LQKENI in the germline V gene. The V and J ends lost 2 bases and 4 bases respectively, with 9 bases between them. The CDR3 is made up of 13 amino acids. The CDR3 region is CASSPGGGYEQYF. The CDR3, as DNA: TGTGCCAGCTCACCAGGGGGCGGGTACGAGCAGTACTTC.

The rearrangement joins TRBV11-1 to TRBJ2-5; D is possibly TRBD1 (5 bases). Trimming took 4 bases from V and 2 from J, leaving 14 bases between them. CDR1 and CDR2 from the germline V gene are SGHAT and FQDESV (reference sequence). The CDR3 has 15 amino acids. The CDR3 region is CASSWGLGFQETQYF. In nucleotides, the CDR3 is TGTGCCAGCAGCTGGGGCCTGGGATTTCAAGAGACCCAGTACTTC.

This clonotype was counted at least ten times. The gene calls are TRBV20-1 and TRBJ2-5; the match to TRBD2 covers 8 bases. Germline-derived CDR1 and CDR2 are DFQATT and SNEGSKA (reference sequence). The CDR3 is made up of 13 amino acids. V lost 7 bases, J lost 3 bases, and 7 bases stayed unmatched. The CDR3 DNA is TGCAGTGGTTATGTCGGGGGGGAAGAGACCCAGTACTTC. Its translation: CSGYVGGEETQYF.

This clonotype was seen ten or more times. The rearrangement joins TRBV9 to TRBJ1-6; 7 positions match TRBD1. The CDR3 extends over 14 amino acids. Per the germline V gene, CDR1 is SGDLS and CDR2 is YYNGEE. The J segment lost 9 bases and the V segment lost 0 bases, leaving 3 bases of the junction unmatched. CDR3 amino acids: CASSVAQGGSPLHF. The CDR3 DNA reads as TGTGCCAGCAGCGTAGCCCAGGGGGGTTCACCCCTCCACTTT.

This chain uses TRBV4-2 with TRBJ2-5; the D is unclear. Per the germline V gene, CDR1 is LGHNA and CDR2 is YNFKEQ. The CDR3 is 15 residues long. V gave up 4 bases and J gave up 5 bases, with 17 bases separating them. The CDR3 bases are TGTGCCAGCAGCCCAGATCGTTTCCCAGCTGAGACCCAGTACTTC. Translated: CASSPDRFPAETQYF.

The chain combines TRBV5-6 with TRBJ2-3, with a weak D call TRBD1 (6 bases). CDR3 length equals 16 residues. The V and J ends lost 3 bases and 2 bases respectively, with 16 bases between them. Germline loops: CDR1 SGHDT, CDR2 YYEEEE. The CDR3 nucleotides read TGTGCCAGCAGCTGGGTTGGGACATCGATCACAGATACGCAGTATTTT. As protein: CASSWVGTSITDTQYF.

The CDR3 coding sequence is TGTGCCAGCAGTATACTGGGGGGTACTAGCTTAGGAGAGACCCAGTACTTC. Translated, it gives CASSILGGTSLGETQYF. The chain combines TRBV7-2 with TRBJ2-5; tentative D call: TRBD2 (6 bases). This CDR3 contains 17 residues. The germline CDR1 and CDR2 sequences are SGHTA and FQGNSA. The V and J ends lost 6 bases and 4 bases respectively, with 24 bases between them.